Listed here are 27 T cell receptor delta chains from one sample, sequenced in a study of gammadelta T cells in human blood. TCRdb re-analyzed the RT-PCR reads via CATT. Of about 1,200 delta-chain clones in the sample, around 50% were seen once. The sample was Vgamma9Vdelta2 gamma-delta T cells from adult blood. Source of these receptors: a human donor.

Sample share makes this clone large (0.1 to 1%). The chain couples TRDV2 to TRDJ1; 8 bases agree with TRDD3. The CDR3 loop spans 17 amino acids. Germline assignment: CDR1 GEAIGNYY and CDR2 EKD. V trimming: 3 bases; J trimming: 1 base; junction bases outside the gene matches: 12. CDR3 bases: TGTGCCTGTGACCCCGTACTGGGGGTTCCTAGCACCGATAAACTCATCTTT. Amino acid sequence: CACDPVLGVPSTDKLIF.

About this clone: A far larger clone differs by one base, so this is likely a read error. Additional DNA sequences in this sample encode the identical CDR3. The chain recombines TRDV2 with TRDJ1; 11 bases align to TRDD3. J gave up 9 bases and V 4 bases, and 18 bases lay outside the gene matches. Germline V lookup: CDR1 GEAIGNYY, CDR2 EKD. The CDR3 totals 17 residues. The CDR3 reads CACEEVGGYAEQAELIF. CDR3 nucleotides: TGTGCCTGTGAAGAAGTTGGGGGATACGCCGAACAGGCGGAACTCATCTTT.

This clone occurred a few times. This likely reflects a read error, since a far larger clone is one base away. This rearrangement joins TRDV2 to TRDJ1, with 8 bases lining up with TRDD3. Germline assignment: CDR1 GEAIGNYY and CDR2 EKD. This CDR3 is 17 amino acids long. The CDR3 DNA sequence: TGTGCCAGTGACACCGTTGGAGGGATACGCAACACCGATAAACTCATCTTT. Translation gives CASDTVGGIRNTDKLIF.

Relative to its sample, this clone is hyperexpanded. At the DNA level, this CDR3 is encoded by other sequences in the same sample as well. The V and J genes are TRDV2 and TRDJ3; 9 positions match TRDD3. Germline lookup yields CDR1 GEAIGNYY and CDR2 EKD. The CDR3 has 24 amino acids. V trimming: 0 bases; J trimming: 0 bases; junction bases outside the gene matches: 20. CDR3 region: CACDTVRGTGGYRGSSWDTRQMFF. For the CDR3, the DNA is TGTGCCTGTGACACCGTCCGTGGGACCGGGGGATACCGCGGGAGCTCCTGGGACACCCGACAGATGTTTTTC.

Turning to this clone: A read error is possible here, since a much larger clone lies one base away. J is TRDJ1 and V is TRDV2; 7 nucleotides line up with TRDD3. In germline, CDR1 is GEAIGNYY, CDR2 EKD. V dropped 3 bases and J dropped 0; count of bases not matched to a gene: 18. The length of the CDR3 is 19 residues. The CDR3 reads CACDAVTLGGKQNTDKLIF. CDR3 DNA sequence: TGTGCCTGTGACGCCGTTACGCTGGGGGGCAAACAGAACACCGATAAACTCATCTTT.

In the case of this clone: A far larger clone is a single base away, which makes a read error likely. The chain uses TRDV2 and TRDJ1; TRDD3 agrees at 12 bases. Unmatched junction bases numbered 16, after V lost 0 bases and J lost 6 bases. Germline V CDR1 and CDR2: GEAIGNYY, EKD. The CDR3 is 19 residues long. The CDR3 region is CACDTVPSGGYARTNKLIF. Here the CDR3 DNA reads TGTGCCTGTGACACCGTACCGTCTGGGGGATACGCACGGACCAATAAACTCATCTTT.

This clone was seen more than once but under ten times. It is likely a read error: a sequence one base away is far more abundant. The chain carries TRDV2 and TRDJ3; 9 bases are shared with TRDD3. In germline, CDR1 is GEAIGNYY, CDR2 EKD. The CDR3 consists of 24 residues. Trimming took 0 bases from V and 0 from J; bases not matched to a gene: 20. CDR3 DNA: TGTGCCTGTGACACCGTCCGTGGGACCGGGGGATACCGCGAGAGCTCCTGGGACACCCGACAGATGTTTTTC. Encoded protein: CACDTVRGTGGYRESSWDTRQMFF.

This clone is classed as medium-sized. V gene TRDV2 combines with J gene TRDJ1; TRDD3 is a possible D gene (5 bases). Per the germline V gene, CDR1 is GEAIGNYY and CDR2 is EKD. The CDR3 totals 17 residues. V was shortened by 0 bases and J by 7 bases, with 23 bases between the two germline ends. The CDR3 spells CACDTAEVWPRGGKLIF. The CDR3 bases are TGTGCCTGTGACACCGCTGAGGTCTGGCCGCGGGGGGGTAAACTCATCTTT.

Notes on this clone: TCRdb shows a much larger clone's protein in place of this DNA's translation, and the two differ at residue 15, likely through a read error; the protein shown is translated from the DNA. V is TRDV2 and J is TRDJ1; TRDD3 matches 10 bases. The CDR3 extends over 17 amino acids. The V gene's germline CDR1 is GEAIGNYY and CDR2 EKD. The CDR3 nucleotides read TGTGCCTGTGACACCCTACTGGGGGATTCGTACACCGATAAACGCATCTTT. It specifies CACDTLLGDSYTDKRIF.

Notes on this clone: A much larger clone differs by one base, so this may be a read error. The chain joins TRDV2 to TRDJ1; 13 bases align to TRDD3. The CDR3 totals 21 residues. Unmatched junction bases numbered 22, after V lost 0 bases and J lost 7 bases. The V gene's germline CDR1 is GEAIGNYY and CDR2 EKD. CDR3 protein: CACDTVLGDTGQRGSGPKLIF. The CDR3 DNA is TGTGCCTGTGACACCGTACTGGGGGATACGGGGCAGAGGGGGTCGGGGCCTAAACTCATCTTT.

This clone is classed as large. The genes are TRDV2 and TRDJ1; TRDD3 aligns across 9 bases. The CDR3 is 21 residues long. V gave up 1 base and J gave up 2 bases; unmatched junction bases: 22. The germline V gene encodes CDR1 GEAIGNYY and CDR2 EKD. Here the CDR3 reads CACDTLFTGGPQEEGTDKLIF. CDR3 coding DNA: TGTGCCTGTGACACACTTTTTACTGGGGGACCTCAGGAGGAGGGGACCGATAAACTCATCTTT.

This clone is classed as large (0.1 to 1%). V usage is TRDV2 and J usage is TRDJ1, with 8 bases identical to TRDD3. The CDR3 runs to 15 residues. V gave up 0 bases and J gave up 4 bases; unmatched junction bases: 6. The germline CDR1 and CDR2 sequences are GEAIGNYY and EKD. The chain's CDR3 is CACDTVGDTDDKLIF. CDR3 bases: TGTGCCTGTGACACCGTAGGGGATACCGACGATAAACTCATCTTT.

Concerning this clone itself: A far larger clone is only one base removed, so a read error is likely. The same CDR3 can be traced to other DNA sequences in this sample. The chain carries TRDV2 and TRDJ1, with a possible D match to TRDD3 (6 bases). CDR1 and CDR2 (germline): GEAIGNYY, EKD. The CDR3 consists of 14 residues. CDR3 nucleotide sequence: TGTGCATGTGACTCTTTGGGGGACACCGATAAACTCATCTTT. Encoded protein: CACDSLGDTDKLIF.

Concerning this clone itself: For this DNA, TCRdb reports the protein of a much larger clone, which diverges at residue 11, most likely from a read error; the protein presented here is translated directly from the DNA. The rearrangement uses TRDV2 and TRDJ1; D might be TRDD3 (5 bases). V was clipped by 0 bases and J by 3 bases, with 28 bases between them. CDR3 length: 20 residues. Germline CDR1 and CDR2: GEAIGNYY and EKD. This CDR3 reads CACDTVGTPLRDREADKLIF. CDR3 DNA sequence: TGTGCCTGTGACACCGTAGGGACCCCTCTGAGGGATCGAGAGGCCGATAAACTCATCTTT.

This clone qualifies as large. The sample holds other DNA sequences that translate to the same CDR3. The chain carries TRDV2 and TRDJ1; D perhaps matches TRDD3 (6 bases). Germline V CDR1 and CDR2: GEAIGNYY, EKD. With 0 bases removed from V and 2 bases from J, the gap between germline ends came to 9 bases. The CDR3 contains 14 residues. The CDR3: CACDTVGGTDKLIF. In DNA, the CDR3 is TGTGCCTGTGACACCGTTGGGGGGACCGATAAACTCATCTTT.

On this clone: This probably arose from a read error, given a far larger clone one base away. The genes are TRDV2 and TRDJ1; TRDD3 aligns across 11 bases. V was clipped by 2 bases and J by 2 bases; unmatched bases: 6. The germline gives CDR1 GEAIGNYY, CDR2 EKD. The CDR3 has 16 amino acids. The CDR3 sequence is CACDILGDMRTDKLIF. CDR3 in DNA: TGTGCCTGTGACATACTGGGGGATATGCGGACCGATAAACTCATCTTT.

This clone was seen more than once but under ten times. This sequence is one base from a far larger clone and is likely a read error. The chain joins TRDV2 to TRDJ1; 8 bases are a match to TRDD3. The CDR3 loop spans 17 amino acids. Germline loops: CDR1 GEAIGNYY, CDR2 EKD. The CDR3 DNA follows: TGTGCCCGTGACACCGTTGGAGGGATACGCAACACCGATAAACTCATCTTT. This gives the protein CARDTVGGIRNTDKLIF.

By sample share, this clone is medium-sized. This chain links TRDV2 with TRDJ1; D unclear. Germline V gene data show CDR1 as GEAIGNYY and CDR2 as EKD. V dropped 0 bases and J dropped 6 bases, with 28 bases sitting between them. The CDR3 spans 19 residues. CDR3 region: CACDTVGVAGPEVTHKLIF. Here the CDR3 DNA reads TGTGCCTGTGACACCGTGGGAGTTGCCGGGCCCGAGGTCACTCATAAACTCATCTTT.

As regards this clone: This likely came from a read error, as a far larger clone is one base away. The V and J genes are TRDV2 and TRDJ3; D might be TRDD3 (5 bases). This CDR3 region has 18 residues. Germline V lookup: CDR1 GEAIGNYY, CDR2 EKD. The germline V and J ends were trimmed by 1 base and 2 bases, with 14 bases remaining between them. CDR3 bases: TGTGCCTGTGACACTGCGTGGGATTCTCCCTGGGACACCCGACAGATGTTTTTC. Translation: CACDTAWDSPWDTRQMFF.

About this clone itself: A much more abundant neighbour one base away suggests this may be a read error. The rearrangement links TRDV2 to TRDJ1; 10 bases align to TRDD3. Germline V gene sequence: CDR1 GEAIGNYY, CDR2 EKD. The CDR3 length is 18 residues. The CDR3 loop is CAYDTVQITGGWHNKLIF. As DNA, the CDR3 is TGTGCCTATGACACCGTTCAGATTACTGGGGGATGGCACAATAAACTCATCTTT.

This clone is large within its sample. The chain carries TRDV2 and TRDJ1; 11 nucleotides align to TRDD3. The CDR3 is 17 amino acids. Per germline, CDR1 GEAIGNYY and CDR2 EKD. With V trimmed by 1 base and J by 3 bases, 9 bases remained unmatched. The CDR3 spells CACDTLLGDKSADKLIF. The CDR3 nucleotides are TGTGCCTGTGACACATTACTGGGGGATAAATCTGCCGATAAACTCATCTTT.

In the case of this clone: A clone one base away is much larger, so this may be a read error. This same CDR3 is encoded by further DNA sequences in the sample. The chain couples TRDV2 to TRDJ1; 12 bases line up with TRDD3. Per germline, CDR1 GEAIGNYY and CDR2 EKD. This CDR3 contains 18 residues. The CDR3 sequence: CACDTLSTGGYRTDILIF. The CDR3 DNA sequence: TGTGCCTGTGACACACTCTCTACTGGGGGATACCGCACCGATATACTCATCTTT.

Regarding this clone: Since a much larger clone is just one base distant, this may be a read error. Additional DNA sequences in this sample encode the identical CDR3. The chain is built from TRDV2 and TRDJ1, with 10 bases lining up with TRDD3. This CDR3 spans 25 amino acids. V shed 3 bases and J 2 bases; nucleotides not matched to a gene: 35. Per the germline V gene, CDR1 is GEAIGNYY and CDR2 is EKD. The CDR3 protein is CACDAISAWTPGPTVSGGYTDKLIF. For the CDR3, the DNA is TGTGCCTGTGACGCCATTTCTGCCTGGACCCCAGGTCCGACCGTTTCTGGGGGATATACCGATAAACTCATCTTT.

Remarks on this clone: TCRdb shows a much larger clone's protein in place of this DNA's translation, and the two differ at residue 3, likely through a read error; the protein shown is translated from the DNA. The rearrangement uses TRDV2 and TRDJ1; 11 positions agree with TRDD3. V trimming: 7 bases; J trimming: 9 bases; junction bases outside the gene matches: 21. Germline values: CDR1 GEAIGNYY, CDR2 EKD. The length of the CDR3 is 17 residues. The CDR3, as DNA: TGTGCCTGGGAGGAAGTTGGGGGATACGCCGAACAGGCGGAACTCATCTTT. This gives the protein CAWEEVGGYAEQAELIF.

Relative to its sample, this clone is large. The chain combines TRDV2 with TRDJ1; TRDD3 aligns across 7 bases. Germline values: CDR1 GEAIGNYY, CDR2 EKD. J was trimmed by 0 bases and V by 1 base; bases with no gene match: 10. This CDR3 spans 17 amino acids. The CDR3 nucleotides are TGTGCCTGTGACACGTTGCTAGGTGGGATACACACCGATAAACTCATCTTT. Translation: CACDTLLGGIHTDKLIF.

Of note for this clone: Given a far larger clone just one base away, this is likely a sequencing read error. This chain joins TRDV2 and TRDJ1; weak D call: TRDD3 (5 bases). The CDR3 contains 14 residues. V lost 0 bases and J lost 3, with 10 bases in between. Germline CDR1 GEAIGNYY, CDR2 EKD. In DNA form, the CDR3 reads TGTGCCTGTGACACCGTTGGGGCCCCCGATAAACTCATCTTT. It codes for CACDTVGAPDKLIF.

Details on this clone: This likely stems from a read error, as it lies one base from a far larger clone. The rearrangement links TRDV2 to TRDJ1; 8 bases agree with TRDD3. Per the germline V gene, CDR1 is GEAIGNYY and CDR2 is EKD. The length of the CDR3 is 20 residues. J lost 0 bases, V lost 2 bases, and 19 bases had no gene match. In DNA, the CDR3 is TGTGCCTGTGACAGCCTTAATGACAGGGGGATATGCGGAGACACCGATAAACTCATCTTT. It is translated as CACDSLNDRGICGDTDKLIF.